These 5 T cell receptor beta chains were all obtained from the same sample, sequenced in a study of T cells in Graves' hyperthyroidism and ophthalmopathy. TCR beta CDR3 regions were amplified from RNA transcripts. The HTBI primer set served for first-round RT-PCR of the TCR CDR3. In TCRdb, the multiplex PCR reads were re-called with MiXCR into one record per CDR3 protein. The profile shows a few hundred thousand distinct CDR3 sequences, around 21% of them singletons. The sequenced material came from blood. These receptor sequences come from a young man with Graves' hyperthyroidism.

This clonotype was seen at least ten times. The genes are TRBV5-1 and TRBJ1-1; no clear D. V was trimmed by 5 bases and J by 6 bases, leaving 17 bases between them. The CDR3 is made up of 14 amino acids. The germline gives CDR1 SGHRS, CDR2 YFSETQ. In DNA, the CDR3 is TGCGCCAGCAGATTTATAGAGACGAGGGCTGAAGCTTTCTTT. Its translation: CASRFIETRAEAFF. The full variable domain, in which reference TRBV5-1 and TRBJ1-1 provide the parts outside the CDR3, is KAGVTQTPRYLIKTRGQQVTLSCSPISGHRSVSWYQQTPGQGLQFLFEYFSETQRNKGNFPGRFSGRQFSNSRSEMNVSTLELGDSALYLCASRFIETRAEAFFGQGTRLTVV.

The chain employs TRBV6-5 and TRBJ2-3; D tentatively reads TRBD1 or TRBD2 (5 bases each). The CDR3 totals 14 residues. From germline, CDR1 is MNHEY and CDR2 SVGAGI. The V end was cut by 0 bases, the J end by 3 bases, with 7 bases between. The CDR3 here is CASSYSGETDTQYF. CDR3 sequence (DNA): TGTGCCAGCAGTTACTCAGGGGAGACAGATACGCAGTATTTT.

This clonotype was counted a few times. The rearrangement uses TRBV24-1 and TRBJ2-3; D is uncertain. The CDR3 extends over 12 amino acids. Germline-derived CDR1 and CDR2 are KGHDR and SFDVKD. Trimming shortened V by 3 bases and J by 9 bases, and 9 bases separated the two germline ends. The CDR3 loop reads CATSDALKTQYF. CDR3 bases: TGTGCCACCAGTGATGCCCTAAAGACGCAGTATTTT.

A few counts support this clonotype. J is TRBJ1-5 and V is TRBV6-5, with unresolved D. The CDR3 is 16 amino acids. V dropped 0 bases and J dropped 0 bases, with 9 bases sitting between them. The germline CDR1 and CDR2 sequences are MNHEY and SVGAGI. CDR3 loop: CASSYSYWGSNQPQHF. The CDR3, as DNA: TGTGCCAGCAGTTACTCTTATTGGGGTAGCAATCAGCCCCAGCATTTT.

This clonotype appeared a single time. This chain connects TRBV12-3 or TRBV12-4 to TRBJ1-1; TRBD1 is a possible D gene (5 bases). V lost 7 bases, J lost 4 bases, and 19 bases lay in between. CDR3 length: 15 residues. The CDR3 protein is CASNPPLLGGTEAFF. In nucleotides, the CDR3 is TGTGCCAGCAACCCACCGTTACTTGGGGGCACTGAAGCTTTCTTT.